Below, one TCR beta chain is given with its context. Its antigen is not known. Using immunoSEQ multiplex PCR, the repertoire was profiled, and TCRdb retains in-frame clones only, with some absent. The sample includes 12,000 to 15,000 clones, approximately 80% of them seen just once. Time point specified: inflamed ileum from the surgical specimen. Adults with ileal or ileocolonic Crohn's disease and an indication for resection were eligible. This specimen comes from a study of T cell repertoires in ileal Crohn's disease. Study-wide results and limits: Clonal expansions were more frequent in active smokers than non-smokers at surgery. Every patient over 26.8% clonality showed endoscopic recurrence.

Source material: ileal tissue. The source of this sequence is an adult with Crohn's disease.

The CDR3 reads CASSELADGATEAFF. CDR3 nucleotide sequence: TGTGCCAGCAGTGAATTGGCAGATGGGGCCACTGAAGCTTTCTTT. The V gene is TRBV6-1, the J gene TRBJ1-1, with D tentatively TRBD1 (5 bases). Deletions cut 2 bases from V and 4 bases from J, with 14 bases between. CDR1 and CDR2 from the germline V gene are MNHNS and SASEGT. The CDR3 covers 15 residues.